The rows below give T cell receptor beta chains drawn from one sample of a study of blood T cell repertoires in COVID-19. TCRdb's copy holds only in-frame clones and misses some; the assay was immunoSEQ multiplex PCR. The sample gives 54,000 or so clones, less than 90% of which show up once; roughly 2% is in the top ten. Sequencing was performed on peripheral blood. These receptors all stem from a woman aged 60-75 years with acute or convalescent COVID-19. Both conserved end residues are part of each CDR3. The order of the fields is clone size, J gene, V gene, D gene, CDR3 DNA, CDR3 protein. D genes are given only for firm matches. Size is omitted from some rows. Given values are once, few, many or a class for expanded clones.

NA | TRBJ2-6 | TRBV10-3 | TRBD1 | TGTGCCATCAGGGGCCAACAGGGGGCTACGGGAGGGGCCAACGTCCTGACTTTC | CAIRGQQGATGGANVLTF
NA | TRBJ1-2 | TRBV7-9 | TRBD1 | TGTGCCAGCAGCTTGGGGACAGGGAGGGATGGAAATGGCTACACCTTC | CASSLGTGRDGNGYTF
NA | TRBJ1-1 | TRBV11-2 | TRBD1 | TGTGCCAGCAGCCTCCCCTGGGACAGGAGTCGACCAGAAGCTTTCTTT | CASSLPWDRSRPEAFF
once | TRBJ2-2 | TRBV6-5 | NA | TGTGCCAGTTCATCAGGGATTCTCCCCGGGGAGCTGTTTTTT | CASSSGILPGELFF
NA | TRBJ2-5 | TRBV24-1 | NA | TGTGCCACCAGTGATTTAACTAGCTCCGAAAAGGAGACCCAGTACTTC | CATSDLTSSEKETQYF
once | TRBJ1-2 | TRBV5-1 | NA | TGCGCCAGCAGCTTGGGTGGGGGCGTCTATGGCTACACCTTC | CASSLGGGVYGYTF
NA | TRBJ2-6 | TRBV5-6 | NA | TGTGCCAGCAGCTTGGAACTAGCCTGGAAGAGCTCTGGGGCCAACGTCCTGACTTTC | CASSLELAWKSSGANVLTF
NA | TRBJ1-6 | TRBV11-2 | NA | TGTGCCAGCAGCGTACAGGTTTACAATTCACCCCTCCACTTT | CASSVQVYNSPLHF
NA | TRBJ1-2 | TRBV7-9 | NA | TGTGCCAGCAGCTTAGTAGAAACTAACTATGGCTACACCTTC | CASSLVETNYGYTF
NA | TRBJ2-3 | TRBV9 | NA | TGTGCCATCATGAGGTTAGTCACAGATACGCAGTATTTT | CAIMRLVTDTQYF
once | TRBJ2-5 | TRBV30 | TRBD1 | TGTGCCTGGGACAGGGTCCAAGAGACCCAGTACTTC | CAWDRVQETQYF
NA | TRBJ1-1 | TRBV5-6 | NA | TGTGCCAGCAGCTTTCGACACTTGAACACTGAAGCTTTCTTT | CASSFRHLNTEAFF
NA | TRBJ1-5 | TRBV5-8 | NA | TGTGCCAGCAGCCGTCCGCGGGGCGACCAGCCCCAGCATTTT | CASSRPRGDQPQHF
NA | TRBJ1-6 | TRBV7-6 | NA | TGTGCCAGCAGCTTAGGGATGGACAGAAGCTCCTATAATTCACCCCTCCACTTT | CASSLGMDRSSYNSPLHF
NA | TRBJ2-3 | TRBV20-1 | TRBD2 | TGCAGTGCCGACCGGGGGGGAGGGCAGTATTTT | CSADRGGGQYF
NA | TRBJ1-2 | TRBV5-5 | NA | TGTGCCAGCAGCTTGTCGCTGGCAGCTAACTATGGCTACACCTTC | CASSLSLAANYGYTF
few | TRBJ1-5 | TRBV7-2 | NA | TGTGCCAGCAGCTTAGAATCAGGGGCCAATAGCAATCAGCCCCAGCATTTT | CASSLESGANSNQPQHF
NA | TRBJ1-2 | TRBV9 | TRBD1 | TGTGCCAGCAGCGTAGAGCAACAGGGGTTTTATGGCTACACCTTC | CASSVEQQGFYGYTF
NA | TRBJ1-2 | TRBV24-1 | NA | TGTGCCACCAGTGATTTGGGCCAGAACTATGGCTACACCTTC | CATSDLGQNYGYTF
NA | TRBJ1-4 | TRBV18 | NA | TGTGCCAGCTCACCACCGTTAGGGGTACGGGAAAAACTGTTTTTT | CASSPPLGVREKLFF
NA | TRBJ2-7 | TRBV28 | NA | TGTGCCAGCAGTTTAGGCTCGCGAACAGGGCTCTCCTACGAGCAGTACTTC | CASSLGSRTGLSYEQYF
NA | TRBJ1-5 | TRBV28 | NA | TGTGCCAGCAGTCTGGCCGGGGGTCAGCCCCAGCATTTT | CASSLAGGQPQHF
once | TRBJ2-6 | TRBV19 | TRBD1 | TGTGCCAGTAGTCCCGGACAGGTGTCCTCTGGGGCCAACGTCCTGACTTTC | CASSPGQVSSGANVLTF
NA | TRBJ1-6 | TRBV5-1 | NA | TGCGCCAGCAGGACGGGAGGGGACTCCTATAATTCACCCCTCCACTTT | CASRTGGDSYNSPLHF
NA | TRBJ2-3 | TRBV5-1 | TRBD2 | TGCGCCAGCAGCTTTGGTGGGACTAGCGGGAGCGGGGATACGCAGTATTTT | CASSFGGTSGSGDTQYF
NA | TRBJ1-3 | TRBV5-1 | TRBD1 | TGCGCCAGCAGCCCAGGGGGTACAGGGGGCAACACCATATATTTT | CASSPGGTGGNTIYF
NA | TRBJ1-2 | TRBV19 | NA | TGTGCCAGTAGTCTGGGACACAACTATGGCTACACCTTC | CASSLGHNYGYTF
NA | TRBJ1-5 | TRBV19 | NA | TGTGCCAGTAGTATCAAGGAGGCGATTAGCAATCAGCCCCAGCATTTT | CASSIKEAISNQPQHF
few | TRBJ1-4 | TRBV2 | NA | TGTGCCAGCAATTCCCTAGAAAAACTGTTTTTT | CASNSLEKLFF
NA | TRBJ2-7 | TRBV18 | NA | TGTGCCAGCTCACCACCCCGGGGGAGCTCCTACGAGCAGTACTTC | CASSPPRGSSYEQYF